This T cell receptor (beta chain) is from a study of T cell responses to AZD1222 COVID-19 vaccine (dated by TCRdb to 2020 to 2022). Looking at the study overall: AZD1222 recipients whose second dose came at about 4 weeks and those whose second dose came at about 12 weeks were combined into one group, since spike-specific TCR depth and breadth did not differ between the two schedules. TCR sequencing was performed for 230 to 250 trial participants, of whom about 200 were given two doses of AZD1222 and 26 were given two doses of MenACWY control vaccine. Trial participants were enrolled into age subgroups of 18-55, 56-69 and 70-plus years, which contained approximately 150, 30 and 60 TCR-sequenced participants, respectively. Results the study describes overall, beyond this receptor: Nearly half of unique spike-specific TCRs reportedly recognized epitopes outside regions mutated in the B.1.351 and B.1.1.7 variants. The 56-69-year group was small, and its depth increase did not reach significance, likely because of low power. Conclusions about previously exposed vaccinees are limited because only five or six AZD1222 recipients were SARS-CoV-2 seropositive at baseline. Because no day 14 peak-response samples were available, the repertoires could be characterized only after the peak T cell response. Most participants were white British and females outnumbered males, and the authors suggested that clonal diversity may have been underestimated. After two AZD1222 doses, both the breadth and the depth of spike-specific TCRs were significantly higher than at day 0 and than in MenACWY recipients. CD4 TCRs associated with the vaccine covered the entire spike protein, and the dominant responses were in regions 160-218 and 743-854.

Turning to this clone: Its antigen is currently not known. Per-base quality was not reported, and no clone a single base away is much larger than it. The identical CDR3 is also encoded by other nucleotide sequences in the sample.

The CDR3 regions of human TCRbeta chains were analyzed by immunosequencing. As for how the authors treated the data: Repertoire TCRs were matched against a reference library of SARS-CoV-2-specific TCRs generated with the MIRA antigen-specificity platform. Breadth meant the fraction of unique TCRs that were SARS-CoV-2-associated, whereas depth meant the fraction of total T cells that were SARS-CoV-2-associated. Using the MIRA data, each spike-specific TCR was assigned both to the spike region to which the TCR was reactive and to a CD4 or CD8 class. Log10-transformed breadth and depth values were compared by one-way ANOVA with Sidak's multiple comparisons tests. TCRdb's version of the immuneACCESS table is confined to in-frame rearrangements and falls short of the full clone set. An unresolved V gene accounts for under half of the shortfall where checked; the remainder is of unknown origin. V, J and clone size are those of that table, while D and trimming were read from the DNA. Here the sample has 130,000 or so clones; 90% occur a single time. Of the sample, roughly 7% is held by the ten largest clones.

The time point label on this specimen signifies: baseline before first vaccination. Vaccinee samples came from UK trials COV001 and COV002, including a single-blind randomized controlled phase 2/3 trial of AZD1222 (ChAdOx1 nCoV-19) in healthy adults. For TCRbeta chain sequencing, PBMC samples were collected from trial participants at day 0 and at day 28 after the second dose. The V and J ends are trimmed by 3 bases and 5 bases, leaving 5 bases between them. Taken from the germline V gene (reference sequence), the CDR1 and CDR2 loops are DFQATT and SNEGSKA. The CDR3 measures 10 amino acids from cysteine to phenylalanine. Only the CDR3 portion is preserved as DNA: 30 bases, with reading frame beginning at the first base.

This chain joins TRBV20-1 to TRBJ2-7; no D gene call is confident. The clonotype comes from an adult in good health. The sample consisted of peripheral blood, taken on day 0 of AZD1222 vaccination. The DNA is TGCAGTGCTAGTGACCACGAGCAGTACTTC. The encoded protein is CSASDHEQYF.